This T cell receptor (beta chain) appears in the sequencing data of a study of response to subunit inactivated influenza vaccine. TCRdb re-called the RT-PCR reads with MiXCR, one entry per CDR3 protein. The sample lists about 780,000 distinct CDR3 sequences; about a fifth were seen once. Between the trimmed V and J ends, which lost 5 bases and 7 bases, there was a span of 15 bases. The CDR3 covers 13 residues. The germline V gene has CDR1 SEHNR and CDR2 FQNEAQ (reference sequence). This clonotype was observed many times. The chain carries TRBV7-9 and TRBJ2-7; the D gene is possibly TRBD2 (6 bases). The material was PBMCs from blood, obtained 4 to 6 days after vaccination. The TCR sequence derives from a middle-aged man who received an inactivated influenza vaccine. The CDR3 spells CASSVPGAEEQYF. In DNA form, the CDR3 reads TGTGCCAGCAGCGTCCCGGGAGCGGAGGAGCAGTACTTC.